Below, 9 T cell receptor beta chains from the same sample are listed, as sequenced in a study of T cell responses to AZD1222 COVID-19 vaccine. Clones were sequenced by immunoSEQ multiplex PCR, and TCRdb holds only the in-frame ones, with some missing. The sample contains 65,000 to 75,000 clones, more than 70% of which appear only once. The sequencing here drew on peripheral blood, taken 28 days after the second dose of the MenACWY control vaccine. The origin of the receptors is an adult who received the MenACWY meningococcal vaccine as a control.

This chain uses TRBV21-1 with TRBJ1-1. TRBV21-1 is reported as a pseudogene. The CDR3 has 13 amino acids. The CDR3 sequence is CASSNWGDTEAFF. The DNA of the CDR3 is TGTGCCAGCAGCAACTGGGGTGACACTGAAGCTTTCTTT.

Comment on this clone: A read error may produce the germline difference seen at one junction end. J is TRBJ2-7 and V is TRBV28; 8 bases align to TRBD1. CDR1 MDHEN and CDR2 SYDVKM come from the germline V gene. The CDR3 sequence is 13 residues long. CDR3 nucleotide sequence: TGTGCCAGCAGTTACTATACCGGGACAGGTTTAGGCTTC. Encoded protein: CASSYYTGTGLGF.

The table lists this clone with a few counts. The chain is built from TRBV9 and TRBJ2-2; 10 bases are a match to TRBD2. The CDR3 has 18 amino acids. The V gene's germline CDR1 is SGDLS and CDR2 YYNGEE. V lost 0 bases to trimming and J lost 4 bases; unmatched junction nucleotides: 9. The chain's CDR3 is CASSVARGSGRATGELFF. The DNA of the CDR3 is TGTGCCAGCAGCGTAGCTCGGGGAAGCGGGAGGGCCACCGGGGAGCTGTTTTTT.

V usage is TRBV11-2 and J usage is TRBJ2-7; TRBD2 matches at 8 bases. In germline, CDR1 is SGHAT, CDR2 FQNNGV. The trim removed 3 bases at V and 1 base at J, leaving 2 bases unmatched. This CDR3 spans 14 amino acids. The CDR3 reads CASSFAGGSYEQYF. CDR3 DNA sequence: TGTGCCAGCAGCTTTGCGGGGGGATCCTACGAGCAGTACTTC.

This rearrangement joins TRBV7-8 to TRBJ2-7; D not resolved. The germline CDR1 and CDR2 sequences are SGHVS and FQNEAQ. Deletions cut 5 bases from V and 4 bases from J, with 9 bases between. The CDR3 length is 12 residues. This CDR3 is CASSLRIYEQYF. For the CDR3, the DNA is TGTGCCAGCAGCCTGCGGATTTACGAGCAGTACTTC.

This chain connects TRBV11-2 to TRBJ2-1; 13 bases map to TRBD2. The length of the CDR3 is 16 residues. The germline gives CDR1 SGHAT, CDR2 FQNNGV. After removal of 5 bases from V and 9 bases from J, the junction contained 10 bases not matched to a gene. The CDR3 bases are TGTGCCAGCAGCCCGGGACTAGCGGGAAGGGTAGGTGAGCAGTTCTTC. Translating gives CASSPGLAGRVGEQFF. The variable domain in full, completed from reference TRBV11-2 and TRBJ2-1, reads EAGVAQSPRYKIIEKRQSVAFWCNPISGHATLYWYQQILGQGPKLLIQFQNNGVVDDSQLPKDRFSAERLKGVDSTLKIQPAKLEDSAVYLCASSPGLAGRVGEQFFGPGTRLTVL.

The chain is built from TRBV5-6 and TRBJ1-1, with 7 bases matching TRBD1. J gave up 4 bases and V 3 bases, and 9 bases lay outside the gene matches. There are 15 residues in the CDR3. Germline CDR1 reads SGHDT; CDR2 reads YYEEEE. The CDR3 is CASSWGRDRATEAFF. The CDR3 DNA reads TGTGCCAGCAGCTGGGGTCGAGACAGGGCCACTGAAGCTTTCTTT.

The chain combines TRBV4-3 with TRBJ1-5; D gene ambiguous. Between the trimmed V and J ends, which lost 1 base and 2 bases, there was a span of 12 bases. The germline V gene has CDR1 LGHNA and CDR2 YSLEER. The CDR3 is 16 residues long. The CDR3 DNA reads as TGCGCCAGCAGCCAAGGGTTGGCGGCGGGCAATCAGCCCCAGCATTTT. This gives the protein CASSQGLAAGNQPQHF.

The rearrangement joins TRBV19 to TRBJ2-1, with TRBD1 matching over 7 bases. CDR3 size: 14 residues. CDR1 LNHDA and CDR2 SQIVND come from the germline V gene (reference sequence). Unmatched junction bases numbered 9, after V lost 4 bases and J lost 9 bases. The DNA for the CDR3 is TGTGCCAGTAGTACCCAGACAGGGCTGGGTGAGCAGTTCTTC. This encodes CASSTQTGLGEQFF.